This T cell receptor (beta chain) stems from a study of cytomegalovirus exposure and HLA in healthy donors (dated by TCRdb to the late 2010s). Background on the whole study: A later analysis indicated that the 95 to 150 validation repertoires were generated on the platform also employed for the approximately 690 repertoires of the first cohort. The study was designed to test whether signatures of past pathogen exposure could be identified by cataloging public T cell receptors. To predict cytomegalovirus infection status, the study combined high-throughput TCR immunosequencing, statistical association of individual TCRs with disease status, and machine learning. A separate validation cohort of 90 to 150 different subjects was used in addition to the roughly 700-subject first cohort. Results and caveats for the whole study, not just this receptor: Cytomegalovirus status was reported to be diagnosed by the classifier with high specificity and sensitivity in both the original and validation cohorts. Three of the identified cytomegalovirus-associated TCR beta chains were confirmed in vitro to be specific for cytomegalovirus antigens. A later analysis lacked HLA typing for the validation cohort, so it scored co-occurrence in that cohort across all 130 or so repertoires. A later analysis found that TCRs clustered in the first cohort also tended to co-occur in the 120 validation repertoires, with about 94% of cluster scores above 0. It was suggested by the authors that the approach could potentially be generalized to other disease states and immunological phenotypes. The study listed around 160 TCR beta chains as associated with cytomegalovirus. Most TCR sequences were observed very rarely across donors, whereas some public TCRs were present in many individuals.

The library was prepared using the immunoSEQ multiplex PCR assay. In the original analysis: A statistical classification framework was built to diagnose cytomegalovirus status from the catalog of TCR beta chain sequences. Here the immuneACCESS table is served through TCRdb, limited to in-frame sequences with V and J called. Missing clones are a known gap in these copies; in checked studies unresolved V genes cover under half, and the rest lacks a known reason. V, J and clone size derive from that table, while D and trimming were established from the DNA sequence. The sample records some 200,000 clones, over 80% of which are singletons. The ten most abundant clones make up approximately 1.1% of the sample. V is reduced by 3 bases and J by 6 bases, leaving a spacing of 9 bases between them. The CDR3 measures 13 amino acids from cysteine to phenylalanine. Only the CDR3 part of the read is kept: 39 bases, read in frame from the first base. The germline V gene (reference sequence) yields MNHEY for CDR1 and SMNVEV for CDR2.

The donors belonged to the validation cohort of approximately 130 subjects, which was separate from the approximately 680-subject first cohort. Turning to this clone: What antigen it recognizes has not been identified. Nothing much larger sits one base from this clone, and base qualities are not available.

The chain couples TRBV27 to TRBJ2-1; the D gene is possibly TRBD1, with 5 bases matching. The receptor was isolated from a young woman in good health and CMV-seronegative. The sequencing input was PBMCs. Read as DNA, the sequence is TGTGCCAGCAGTTTTGACAGACCCAATGAGCAGTTCTTC. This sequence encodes CASSFDRPNEQFF.